Listed here is a single T cell receptor (beta chain). The same CDR3 arises from other DNA sequences in this sample as well. The CDR3 consists of 17 residues. Trimming cost V 2 bases and J 6 bases, with 17 bases left between them. Germline loops: CDR1 KGHSH, CDR2 LQKENI. The sample is drawn from a study of control samples from healthy donors and cancer patients. Generated by immunoSEQ multiplex PCR, the TCRdb table keeps only in-frame clones and is missing some. The sample includes around 120,000 clones, around nine tenths of them seen just once. The source of this sequence is a man in his forties or fifties in good health. The sample comprised blood. The V gene is TRBV18, the J gene TRBJ1-6; possibly TRBD1 for D (5 bases). DNA of the CDR3: TGTGCCAGCTCACCAGTCGCGGCTAGTCAGGGTAATTCACCCCTCCACTTT. Translating gives CASSPVAASQGNSPLHF.